The 23 T cell receptor beta chains below all came from one sample that was sequenced in a study of blood T cell repertoires in COVID-19. The method was immunoSEQ multiplex PCR; TCRdb's version includes in-frame clones alone and lacks a portion of them. The sample gives some 250,000 clones, around 86% of which show up once; around 2.2% is in the top ten. The sample taken for sequencing was peripheral blood. The receptor set was obtained from a man younger than 40 who had recovered from COVID-19.

This clone has just a few counts. The V gene is TRBV30, the J gene TRBJ1-5, with TRBD1 as a possible D gene (5 bases). Germline loops: CDR1 GTSNPN, CDR2 SVGIG (reference sequence). The CDR3 length is 12 residues. Between the trimmed V and J ends, which lost 5 bases and 5 bases, there was a span of 10 bases. The CDR3 sequence is CAWGGGDQPQHF. The CDR3 DNA follows: TGTGCCTGGGGGGGAGGAGATCAGCCCCAGCATTTT. Variable domain in full (rest from reference TRBV30 and TRBJ1-5): SQTIHQWPATLVQPVGSPLSLECTVEGTSNPNLYWYRQAAGRGLQLLFYSVGIGQISSEVPQNLSASRPQDRQFILSSKKLLLSDSGFYLCAWGGGDQPQHFGDGTRLSIL.

The chain recombines TRBV6-5 with TRBJ2-7, with D unclear. CDR3 length equals 14 residues. Trimming cost V 5 bases and J 1 base, with 12 bases left between them. CDR1 MNHEY and CDR2 SVGAGI come from the germline V gene. In nucleotides, the CDR3 is TGTGCCAGCAGTAAACCGGTTTCTTCCTACGAGCAGTACTTC. Residues: CASSKPVSSYEQYF.

V gene TRBV9 combines with J gene TRBJ1-3; D perhaps matches TRBD1 (5 bases). The V end was cut by 4 bases, the J end by 2 bases, with 13 bases between. Germline V gives CDR1 SGDLS, CDR2 YYNGEE. The CDR3 loop spans 15 amino acids. DNA of the CDR3: TGTGCCAGCAGCACCGGGACTCGTACTGGAAACACCATATATTTT. This sequence encodes CASSTGTRTGNTIYF.

The J gene is TRBJ1-6, the V gene TRBV5-1, with unresolved D. The CDR3 runs 14 residues. Looked up from germline, CDR1 is SGHRS and CDR2 is YFSETQ. Trimming cost V 2 bases and J 7 bases, with 10 bases left between them. The CDR3 sequence: CASSLTEANSPLHF. CDR3 in DNA: TGCGCCAGCAGCTTAACTGAGGCCAATTCACCCCTCCACTTT.

The V gene is TRBV6-6, the J gene TRBJ2-7; perhaps TRBD2 as D (6 bases). Trimming pared 10 bases from V and 2 bases from J, leaving 15 bases between. In germline, CDR1 is MNHNY, CDR2 SVGAGI (reference sequence). The CDR3 has 13 amino acids. CDR3 sequence reads: CATGSYPPYEQYF. DNA of the CDR3: TGTGCCACCGGGAGTTACCCACCCTACGAGCAGTACTTC.

The V gene is TRBV5-1, the J gene TRBJ2-4; D gene ambiguous. With 0 bases removed from V and 0 bases from J, the gap between germline ends came to 10 bases. This CDR3 comprises 16 residues. Germline values: CDR1 SGHRS, CDR2 YFSETQ. CDR3 region: CASSLGRLLAKNIQYF. The CDR3, as DNA: TGCGCCAGCAGCTTGGGAAGACTCCTAGCCAAAAACATTCAGTACTTC.

In regard to this clone: Other DNA sequences within the sample encode an identical CDR3. This chain joins TRBV6-2 or TRBV6-3 and TRBJ2-2; 9 bases match TRBD1. This CDR3 is built from 14 residues. Losses at the gene ends were 0 bases for V and 7 bases for J; bases not matched to a gene: 0. Germline V lookup: CDR1 MNHEY, CDR2 SVGEGT. The CDR3 DNA reads as TGTGCCAGCAGTTACTCGGGACAGGGCGGGGAGCTGTTTTTT. Translated, it gives CASSYSGQGGELFF.

This rearrangement joins TRBV11-3 to TRBJ2-2; 10 nucleotides align to TRBD1. The ends lost 4 bases at V and 15 bases at J; junction bases unmatched: 5. The germline CDR1 and CDR2 sequences are SGHNT and YENEEA. The CDR3 consists of 12 residues. CDR3 DNA: TGTGCCAGCAGCTGGGACAGGGGAAGGTTGTTTTTT. Its protein product is CASSWDRGRLFF.

V and J are TRBV9 and TRBJ1-1; D perhaps matches TRBD1 (5 bases). Trimming pared 4 bases from V and 0 bases from J, leaving 19 bases between. The CDR3 runs 17 residues. CDR1 is SGDLS, CDR2 YYNGEE, per germline. CDR3 residues: CASSYPIQDPMNTEAFF. The CDR3 region has the DNA TGTGCCAGCAGCTATCCGATACAGGATCCCATGAACACTGAAGCTTTCTTT.

The CDR3 protein is CASSFLQGASYEQYF. CDR3 DNA: TGTGCCAGCAGCTTTTTACAGGGGGCAAGTTACGAGCAGTACTTC. The V and J genes are TRBV7-2 and TRBJ2-7, with 9 bases aligning to TRBD1. This CDR3 has 15 residues. J gave up 4 bases and V 3 bases, and 7 bases lay outside the gene matches. Per germline, CDR1 SGHTA and CDR2 FQGNSA.

This clone was recorded only once. V usage is TRBV3-1 (or the pseudogene TRBV3-2) and J usage is TRBJ2-3, with 14 bases identical to TRBD2. The V gene's germline CDR1 is LGHDT and CDR2 YNNKEL (reference sequence). J gave up 2 bases and V 3 bases, and 1 base lay outside the gene matches. The CDR3 has 16 residues. The CDR3: CASSQTSGGATDTQYF. Here the CDR3 DNA reads TGTGCCAGCAGCCAGACTAGCGGGGGGGCCACAGATACGCAGTATTTT.

The rearrangement joins TRBV10-1 to TRBJ2-1; TRBD2 is a possible D gene (6 bases). CDR3 length: 16 residues. The V and J ends lost 3 bases and 1 base respectively, with 13 bases between them. The V gene's germline CDR1 is WNHNN and CDR2 SYGVQD (reference sequence). The DNA of the CDR3 is TGCGCCAGCAGTGACGGGAGACTGCGATCCTACAATGAGCAGTTCTTC. It codes for CASSDGRLRSYNEQFF.

This chain uses TRBV11-2 with TRBJ1-1, with D tentatively TRBD1 (6 bases). Germline-derived CDR1 and CDR2 are SGHAT and FQNNGV. V gave up 5 bases and J gave up 10 bases, with 8 bases separating them. This CDR3 spans 10 amino acids. The CDR3 DNA reads TGTGCCAGCAGCGAGGGGGTAGCTTTCTTT. Protein sequence: CASSEGVAFF.

The rearrangement uses TRBV3-1 (or the pseudogene TRBV3-2) and TRBJ2-5; D is perhaps TRBD2 (5 bases). V gave up 6 bases and J gave up 0 bases, with 8 bases separating them. There are 13 residues in the CDR3. Germline V lookup: CDR1 LGHDT, CDR2 YNNKEL (reference sequence). This CDR3 reads CASSHGDQETQYF. CDR3 in DNA: TGTGCCAGCAGTCACGGGGACCAAGAGACCCAGTACTTC.

This sequence joins TRBV5-5 and TRBJ2-7, with unresolved D. This CDR3 comprises 17 residues. Trimming shortened V by 4 bases and J by 3 bases, and 23 bases separated the two germline ends. CDR1 and CDR2 from the germline V gene are SGHKS and YYEKEE (reference sequence). CDR3 nucleotide sequence: TGTGCCAGCAGCGATCAAGTCGGCCTAGACGTCTACTACGAGCAGTACTTC. This encodes CASSDQVGLDVYYEQYF.

V and J are TRBV18 and TRBJ2-2, with D perhaps matching TRBD1 (6 bases). Germline loops: CDR1 KGHSH, CDR2 LQKENI. Trimming took off 3 bases at V and 4 bases at J, with 12 bases between the two ends. The CDR3 length is 15 residues. This CDR3 is CASSPRTDPTGELFF. The CDR3 nucleotides read TGTGCCAGCTCACCTAGGACAGACCCCACCGGGGAGCTGTTTTTT.

The chain carries TRBV14 and TRBJ2-3; 9 nucleotides align to TRBD2. V lost 4 bases and J lost 8; bases outside the gene matches: 13. The CDR3 loop spans 16 amino acids. Per germline, CDR1 SGHDN and CDR2 FVKESK. The chain's CDR3 is CASSPRLAEAGGTQYF. In DNA, the CDR3 is TGTGCCAGCAGCCCCAGACTAGCGGAGGCCGGTGGTACGCAGTATTTT.

This clone has a single count. At one boundary the junction diverges from the germline segment, which might be a read error. This sequence joins TRBV19 and TRBJ2-7, with 9 bases identical to TRBD1. Germline lookup yields CDR1 LNHDA and CDR2 SQIVND (reference sequence). The CDR3 contains 12 residues. CDR3 in DNA: TGTGCCAGTAGTATTTCTCGGGACAGGGATGACTTC. It translates to CASSISRDRDDF.

This clone occurred once. This sequence joins TRBV7-9 and TRBJ1-4; 11 bases agree with TRBD1. The V segment lost 5 bases and the J segment 5 bases; nucleotides outside the gene matches: 1. CDR3 length: 14 amino acids. Germline CDR1 and CDR2: SEHNR and FQNEAQ (reference sequence). The DNA for the CDR3 is TGTGCCAGCAGCCGGGACAGGGGGAATGAAAAACTGTTTTTT. It encodes CASSRDRGNEKLFF.

This chain joins TRBV7-9 and TRBJ2-3; D is uncertain. CDR1 and CDR2 from the germline V gene are SEHNR and FQNEAQ (reference sequence). CDR3 size: 14 residues. Deletions cut 1 base from V and 1 base from J, with 6 bases between. The CDR3 sequence is CASSLVRGTDTQYF. The DNA for the CDR3 is TGTGCCAGCAGCTTAGTACGCGGCACAGATACGCAGTATTTT.

This rearrangement joins TRBV2 to TRBJ1-5; 9 nucleotides align to TRBD1. The CDR3 loop spans 15 amino acids. Germline values: CDR1 SNHLY, CDR2 FYNNEI. V was pared by 7 bases and J by 1 base, with 5 bases of the junction left unmatched. The CDR3 region has the DNA TGTGCCAGCATTCGGGACAGGGTCAGCAATCAGCCCCAGCATTTT. This sequence encodes CASIRDRVSNQPQHF.

J is TRBJ2-1 and V is TRBV11-3, with D uncertain. CDR3 length: 13 residues. Germline values: CDR1 SGHNT, CDR2 YENEEA. The V end was cut by 1 base, the J end by 5 bases, with 6 bases between. In DNA, the CDR3 is TGTGCCAGCAGCTTAGGCCGAGACAATGAGCAGTTCTTC. It codes for CASSLGRDNEQFF.

The J gene is TRBJ1-1, the V gene TRBV27; tentative D call: TRBD1 (5 bases). Germline V gene lookup returns CDR1 MNHEY and CDR2 SMNVEV (reference sequence). V was pared by 0 bases and J by 2 bases, with 22 bases between. This CDR3 comprises 19 residues. CDR3 region: CASSLSYMVRGGRNTEAFF. As DNA, the CDR3 is TGTGCCAGCAGTTTATCGTATATGGTTAGGGGAGGTCGTAACACTGAAGCTTTCTTT.